These 2 T cell receptor beta chains were sequenced from one sample in a study of blood T cells in healthy people across ages. Sample-barcoded 5' priming and a J-beta primer mix drove a second PCR of roughly 7 to 11 cycles. TCRdb fed the 5' RACE reads into MiXCR, producing one record per CDR3 protein. The sample has about 1.1 million distinct CDR3 sequences, under 40% seen once. Sequencing was done on a sample of blood. The receptors here all came from a man aged 18 to 29 in good health.

As DNA, the CDR3 is TGTGCCAGCGAGGCCCAGTTCTTC. Translated, it gives CASEAQFF. The V gene is TRBV7-2, the J gene TRBJ2-1; D is uncertain. This CDR3 comprises 8 residues. The germline V gene encodes CDR1 SGHTA and CDR2 FQGNSA. V lost 8 bases and J lost 13, with 6 bases in between.

The genes are TRBV27 and TRBJ1-2; 9 bases are a match to TRBD1. The V gene's germline CDR1 is MNHEY and CDR2 SMNVEV (reference sequence). This CDR3 is built from 15 residues. The V gene end was trimmed by 5 bases and the J gene end by 2 bases; junction bases not matched to a gene: 6. CDR3 sequence reads: CASSTTGQGNYGYTF. CDR3 DNA: TGTGCCAGCAGTACCACTGGACAGGGGAACTATGGCTACACCTTC.